This passage covers 6 T cell receptor beta chains from one sample sequenced in a study of blood T cells in healthy people across ages. Primers used in a second PCR of roughly 7 to 12 cycles were a sample-barcoded 5' primer and a J-beta primer mix. TCRdb independently ran MiXCR on the 5' RACE reads; one entry per CDR3 protein. The table lists 730,000 or so distinct CDR3 sequences, approximately 40% of them singletons, with 25% to 35% in the top ten. Sequenced sample: blood. These receptor sequences come from a man of 80 years or more in good health.

The gene calls are TRBV11-2 and TRBJ2-1, with D perhaps TRBD2 (7 bases). The germline gives CDR1 SGHAT, CDR2 FQNNGV. V lost 8 bases to trimming and J lost 7 bases, with 18 bases between them. The CDR3 runs to 14 residues. The CDR3 DNA sequence: TGTGCCAGCTATAGGGGGGGGGGGCCTAATGAGCAGTTCTTC. Translation gives CASYRGGGPNEQFF.

This rearrangement joins TRBV28 to TRBJ2-7, with D maybe TRBD1 (5 bases). Germline V gives CDR1 MDHEN, CDR2 SYDVKM. The ends were cut back, 6 bases at V and 3 bases at J, with 12 bases in the middle. The CDR3 consists of 13 residues. The CDR3 sequence: CASRMGRSYEQYF. CDR3 DNA sequence: TGTGCCAGCAGGATGGGGCGTAGCTACGAGCAGTACTTC.

The V call is TRBV6-1, the J call TRBJ2-7; maybe TRBD1 (6 bases). The DNA end favors TRBJ2-5, so the J call may be wrong. The CDR3 has 13 residues. CDR1 is MNHNS, CDR2 SASEGT, per germline. CDR3 nucleotides: TGTGCCAGCAGAGGGACATCCCCCGGGACCCAGTACTTC. This gives the protein CASRGTSPGTQYF.

The table lists this clonotype with many counts. This chain joins TRBV30 and TRBJ2-7, with D tentatively TRBD2 (5 bases). Germline V gives CDR1 GTSNPN, CDR2 SVGIG (reference sequence). The V gene lost 3 bases and the J gene lost 7 bases, with 13 bases spanning the gap. The CDR3 covers 12 residues. CDR3 bases: TGTGCCTGGAGCCCAGCTCGGAGGGAGCAGTACTTC. As protein: CAWSPARREQYF.

This clonotype was counted only a few times. The chain employs TRBV28 and TRBJ2-5, with 9 bases that match TRBD2. In germline, CDR1 is MDHEN, CDR2 SYDVKM. V dropped 4 bases and J dropped 3; count of bases not matched to a gene: 9. The CDR3 totals 16 residues. The CDR3 reads CASSYRPGTSKETQYF. CDR3 nucleotides: TGTGCCAGCAGTTACCGACCCGGGACTAGCAAAGAGACCCAGTACTTC. Looking up the rest from reference TRBV28 and TRBJ2-5 gives the full variable domain: DVKVTQSSRYLVKRTGEKVFLECVQDMDHENMFWYRQDPGLGLRLIYFSYDVKMKEKGDIPEGYSVSREKKERFSLILESASTNQTSMYLCASSYRPGTSKETQYFGPGTRLLVL.

This clonotype was recorded a few times. The rearrangement joins TRBV6-5 to TRBJ2-5, with 7 bases identical to TRBD1. Looked up from germline, CDR1 is MNHEY and CDR2 is SVGAGI. V lost 6 bases to trimming and J lost 0 bases; unmatched junction nucleotides: 7. This CDR3 contains 15 residues. The CDR3 DNA follows: TGTGCCAGCAGCCACAACACAGGGGACCAAGAGACCCAGTACTTC. It codes for CASSHNTGDQETQYF.